Presented here are 2 T cell receptor beta chains from one specimen sequenced in a study of beta chain features in type 1 diabetes. TCRB transcripts that were expressed got sequenced, as all of the isolated RNA had been reverse transcribed. Profiling relied on immunoSEQ multiplex PCR, and the TCRdb table lists in-frame clones only, not all of them. The sample gives hundreds of thousands of clones, 15% to 17% of which show up once; about 0.097% is in the top ten. Sequencing was performed on naive CD4+ T cells from blood. The origin of the receptors is a man in his late teens or twenties in good health.

CDR3 amino acids: CASRFTGSYNSPLHF. CDR3 nucleotide sequence: TGCGCCAGCAGGTTTACAGGGTCCTATAATTCACCCCTCCACTTT. This chain connects TRBV5-1 to TRBJ1-6; D might be TRBD1 (6 bases). With 5 bases removed from V and 1 base from J, the gap between germline ends came to 10 bases. This CDR3 contains 15 residues. Germline CDR1 reads SGHRS; CDR2 reads YFSETQ. The variable domain in full, completed from reference TRBV5-1 and TRBJ1-6, reads KAGVTQTPRYLIKTRGQQVTLSCSPISGHRSVSWYQQTPGQGLQFLFEYFSETQRNKGNFPGRFSGRQFSNSRSEMNVSTLELGDSALYLCASRFTGSYNSPLHFGNGTRLTVT.

This clone was counted a few times. The rearrangement uses TRBV28 and TRBJ1-2; D is undetermined. The V end was cut by 2 bases, the J end by 3 bases, with 7 bases between. Looked up from germline, CDR1 is MDHEN and CDR2 is SYDVKM. The CDR3 runs to 13 residues. CDR3 protein: CASSLRPDYGYTF. In DNA, the CDR3 is TGTGCCAGCAGTTTACGTCCGGACTATGGCTACACCTTC.